These T cell receptor beta chains were read from a single sample in a study of blood T cell repertoires in COVID-19. Method: immunoSEQ multiplex PCR; TCRdb's copy keeps in-frame clones and lacks some. The data hold 220,000 or so clones, with just under 90% observed a single time. Sequenced sample: PBMCs or T cells enriched from blood (not recorded which). These receptors were collected from a man between 45 and 60 years old who had been exposed to COVID-19. Each CDR3 is given with its conserved first and last residue. The order of the fields is J gene, D gene, V gene, clone size, CDR3 DNA, CDR3 protein. A D gene is named only where the DNA matches it firmly. Clone size is stated in some rows and not others, as once, few, many or a class when expanded.

j_call: TRBJ1-1
d_call: NA
v_call: TRBV11-3
clone_size: once
cdr3_nt: TGTGCCAGCAGCTTAGTTCAGGGGCCGAACACTGAAGCTTTCTTT
cdr3_aa: CASSLVQGPNTEAFF

j_call: TRBJ2-3
d_call: NA
v_call: TRBV7-9
clone_size: NA
cdr3_nt: TGTGCCAGCAGCTTCTCTACAGATACGCAGTATTTT
cdr3_aa: CASSFSTDTQYF

j_call: TRBJ1-1
d_call: TRBD1
v_call: TRBV27
clone_size: NA
cdr3_nt: TGTGCCAGCAGCCGACAGGGGGCCTTAGGCACTGAAGCTTTCTTT
cdr3_aa: CASSRQGALGTEAFF

j_call: TRBJ1-2
d_call: NA
v_call: TRBV7-8
clone_size: NA
cdr3_nt: TGTGCCAGCAGCATCAGGGGTAACTATGGCTACACCTTC
cdr3_aa: CASSIRGNYGYTF

j_call: TRBJ2-7
d_call: NA
v_call: TRBV30
clone_size: once
cdr3_nt: TGTGCCTGGAGTCAGGGAACCCCCTACGAGCAGTACTTC
cdr3_aa: CAWSQGTPYEQYF

j_call: TRBJ2-2
d_call: NA
v_call: TRBV19
clone_size: NA
cdr3_nt: TGTGCCAGTAGTTGGCAGGGGCACACCGGGGAGCTGTTTTTT
cdr3_aa: CASSWQGHTGELFF

j_call: TRBJ1-6
d_call: NA
v_call: TRBV27
clone_size: NA
cdr3_nt: TGTGCCAGCAGTTTAACGGGATCACACTCCTATAATTCACCCCTCCACTTT
cdr3_aa: CASSLTGSHSYNSPLHF

j_call: TRBJ2-2
d_call: NA
v_call: TRBV7-8
clone_size: NA
cdr3_nt: TGTGCCAGCAGCTTACTTGTCGGAGTTACCGGGGAGCTGTTTTTT
cdr3_aa: CASSLLVGVTGELFF

j_call: TRBJ2-2
d_call: TRBD2
v_call: TRBV4-1
clone_size: NA
cdr3_nt: TGCGCCAGCAGCCACGGACTAGCGGGAGTGAACACCGGGGAGCTGTTTTTT
cdr3_aa: CASSHGLAGVNTGELFF

j_call: TRBJ1-1
d_call: NA
v_call: TRBV6-5
clone_size: once
cdr3_nt: TGTGCCAGCAGTTCCGTTACAGGGATCGCTTTCTTT
cdr3_aa: CASSSVTGIAFF

j_call: TRBJ1-5
d_call: TRBD1
v_call: TRBV28
clone_size: NA
cdr3_nt: TGTGCCAGCAGTACGGGACAGGGGAACAATCAGCCCCAGCATTTT
cdr3_aa: CASSTGQGNNQPQHF

j_call: TRBJ2-2
d_call: TRBD1
v_call: TRBV3-1/TRBV3-2
clone_size: NA
cdr3_nt: TGTGCCAGCAGCCACAGACCCGGGACAGAGGGAACCGGGGAGCTGTTTTTT
cdr3_aa: CASSHRPGTEGTGELFF

j_call: TRBJ2-1
d_call: TRBD1
v_call: TRBV29-1
clone_size: once
cdr3_nt: TGCAGCGTCTCACGGGACAGTTACAATGAGCAGTTCTTC
cdr3_aa: CSVSRDSYNEQFF

j_call: TRBJ2-7
d_call: TRBD2
v_call: TRBV10-3
clone_size: NA
cdr3_nt: TGTGCCATCGGGACTAGCTACGAGCAGTACTTC
cdr3_aa: CAIGTSYEQYF

j_call: TRBJ1-1
d_call: NA
v_call: TRBV5-1
clone_size: NA
cdr3_nt: TGCGCCAGCAGCTTGGCGTTCAGATCTTCAACAAACACTGAAGCTTTCTTT
cdr3_aa: CASSLAFRSSTNTEAFF

j_call: TRBJ2-2
d_call: NA
v_call: TRBV5-1
clone_size: NA
cdr3_nt: TGCGCCAGCAGCTTGGCAGGGTTCGGGACCGGGGAGCTGTTTTTT
cdr3_aa: CASSLAGFGTGELFF

j_call: TRBJ1-3
d_call: TRBD1
v_call: TRBV7-7
clone_size: NA
cdr3_nt: TGTGCTAGCAGCCCGCAGACAGGGTTCGACTCTGGAAACACCATATATTTT
cdr3_aa: CASSPQTGFDSGNTIYF

j_call: TRBJ2-4
d_call: TRBD2
v_call: TRBV18
clone_size: NA
cdr3_nt: TGTGCCAGCTCACCCCCAGCGGGAGGGCCCTCTTCAAACATTCAGTACTTC
cdr3_aa: CASSPPAGGPSSNIQYF

j_call: TRBJ1-2
d_call: TRBD1
v_call: TRBV12-3/TRBV12-4
clone_size: few
cdr3_nt: TGTGCCAGCAGTTGGACAGGGTTGCGTGGCTACACCTTC
cdr3_aa: CASSWTGLRGYTF

j_call: TRBJ1-4
d_call: TRBD1
v_call: TRBV5-1
clone_size: NA
cdr3_nt: TGCGCCAGCAGGCCTACAGGGGGGTTGAGGGAAAAACTGTTTTTT
cdr3_aa: CASRPTGGLREKLFF

j_call: TRBJ2-1
d_call: NA
v_call: TRBV24-1
clone_size: NA
cdr3_nt: TGTGCCACCAGCCGTAGCTCCTACAATGAGCAGTTCTTC
cdr3_aa: CATSRSSYNEQFF

j_call: TRBJ1-1
d_call: NA
v_call: TRBV2
clone_size: NA
cdr3_nt: TGTGCCAGCAGCGACATATATAACACTGAAGCTTTCTTT
cdr3_aa: CASSDIYNTEAFF

j_call: TRBJ1-1
d_call: NA
v_call: TRBV10-3
clone_size: NA
cdr3_nt: TGTGCCATCAAGAAGGGAGGTGGAGACACTGAAGCTTTCTTT
cdr3_aa: CAIKKGGGDTEAFF

j_call: TRBJ2-2
d_call: TRBD1
v_call: TRBV5-1
clone_size: NA
cdr3_nt: TGCGCCAGCAGCTTGTTACAGGGGGCCGGGGAGCTGTTTTTT
cdr3_aa: CASSLLQGAGELFF

j_call: TRBJ2-7
d_call: NA
v_call: TRBV6-6
clone_size: NA
cdr3_nt: TGTGCCAGCAGTAATCCGGTGTTATCGTCCGACGAGCAGTACTTC
cdr3_aa: CASSNPVLSSDEQYF

j_call: TRBJ1-6
d_call: NA
v_call: TRBV3-1/TRBV3-2
clone_size: NA
cdr3_nt: TGTGCCAGCAGCCCTTCTACAGGGCAGGGCTCACCCCTCCACTTT
cdr3_aa: CASSPSTGQGSPLHF

j_call: TRBJ1-5
d_call: NA
v_call: TRBV11-2
clone_size: NA
cdr3_nt: TGTGCCAGCAGCCTTTCTTATGGACAAGGTCAGCCCCAGCATTTT
cdr3_aa: CASSLSYGQGQPQHF

j_call: TRBJ2-2
d_call: TRBD1
v_call: TRBV3-1/TRBV3-2
clone_size: NA
cdr3_nt: TGTGCCAGCAGCCAATGGGACAGGGAGGTCGGGGAGCTGTTTTTT
cdr3_aa: CASSQWDREVGELFF

j_call: TRBJ1-1
d_call: NA
v_call: TRBV18
clone_size: NA
cdr3_nt: TGTGCCAGCTCACCACAGCTGGGAGGGAACACTGAAGCTTTCTTT
cdr3_aa: CASSPQLGGNTEAFF

j_call: TRBJ1-2
d_call: NA
v_call: TRBV27
clone_size: NA
cdr3_nt: TGTGCCAGCAGTTTGGGAGGGGCTGGGTATGGCTACACCTTC
cdr3_aa: CASSLGGAGYGYTF

j_call: TRBJ1-6
d_call: NA
v_call: TRBV11-2
clone_size: few
cdr3_nt: TGTGCCAGCTCGGACTTACCCTCCCCACCCCTCCACTTT
cdr3_aa: CASSDLPSPPLHF

j_call: TRBJ2-2
d_call: NA
v_call: TRBV5-1
clone_size: NA
cdr3_nt: TGCGCCAGCAGCTTGCCCGGGGTCGGCACCGGGGAGCTGTTTTTT
cdr3_aa: CASSLPGVGTGELFF

j_call: TRBJ1-1
d_call: TRBD1
v_call: TRBV18
clone_size: NA
cdr3_nt: TGTGCCAGCTCATCCGGACAGGGGGCTCACACTGAAGCTTTCTTT
cdr3_aa: CASSSGQGAHTEAFF

j_call: TRBJ1-6
d_call: TRBD1
v_call: TRBV27
clone_size: NA
cdr3_nt: TGTGCCAGCAGTCCCGGGACAGGGGGCGATTATTATAATTCACCCCTCCACTTT
cdr3_aa: CASSPGTGGDYYNSPLHF

j_call: TRBJ1-2
d_call: NA
v_call: TRBV9
clone_size: NA
cdr3_nt: TGTGCCAGCAGCGCACTGCCGGGACAACAAACGGGCTATGGCTACACCTTC
cdr3_aa: CASSALPGQQTGYGYTF

j_call: TRBJ2-3
d_call: TRBD1
v_call: TRBV20-1
clone_size: NA
cdr3_nt: TGCAGTGCTAGTGGTGGGACAGGCGCTACAGATACGCAGTATTTT
cdr3_aa: CSASGGTGATDTQYF

j_call: TRBJ2-4
d_call: NA
v_call: TRBV15
clone_size: NA
cdr3_nt: TGTGCCACCAGCAGTAAGATACTAGCCAAAAACATTCAGTACTTC
cdr3_aa: CATSSKILAKNIQYF

j_call: TRBJ2-1
d_call: NA
v_call: TRBV3-1/TRBV3-2
clone_size: NA
cdr3_nt: TGTGCCAGCAGCCAAAGAACTAGAAACAATGAGCAGTTCTTC
cdr3_aa: CASSQRTRNNEQFF

j_call: TRBJ2-3
d_call: NA
v_call: TRBV27
clone_size: NA
cdr3_nt: TGTGCCAGCAGCTCAGTCACAGATACGCAGTATTTT
cdr3_aa: CASSSVTDTQYF

j_call: TRBJ1-2
d_call: NA
v_call: TRBV2
clone_size: NA
cdr3_nt: TGTGCCAGCAGTGAAGATCTCGGCAGCGTTTGGTATGGCTACACCTTC
cdr3_aa: CASSEDLGSVWYGYTF

j_call: TRBJ2-1
d_call: TRBD2
v_call: TRBV19
clone_size: NA
cdr3_nt: TGTGCCAGTAGACCAAGCGGGAGGGCCTCCAATGAGCAGTTCTTC
cdr3_aa: CASRPSGRASNEQFF

j_call: TRBJ2-2
d_call: TRBD1
v_call: TRBV7-8
clone_size: few
cdr3_nt: TGTGCCAGCATCACCGGGACAGGGTTTTCCGGGGAGCTGTTTTTT
cdr3_aa: CASITGTGFSGELFF

j_call: TRBJ2-4
d_call: TRBD1
v_call: TRBV7-9
clone_size: NA
cdr3_nt: TGTGCCAGCAGCTTGGACAGGGCCAAAAACATTCAGTACTTC
cdr3_aa: CASSLDRAKNIQYF

j_call: TRBJ1-2
d_call: NA
v_call: TRBV10-2
clone_size: NA
cdr3_nt: TGCGCCAGCAGTTGGGACCCGGGAGATGGCTACACCTTC
cdr3_aa: CASSWDPGDGYTF

j_call: TRBJ2-7
d_call: NA
v_call: TRBV6-5
clone_size: NA
cdr3_nt: TGTGCCAGCAACCTCTTGGCAGGGAACCGGTACGAGCAGTACTTC
cdr3_aa: CASNLLAGNRYEQYF